This TCR beta chain was sequenced during a study of blood T cell repertoires in COVID-19. Background on the study: Acute and convalescent COVID-19 samples came from the United States, Italy and Spain. The analysed material was cDNA or gDNA that came from T cells, B-cell-depleted T cells, or PBMCs.

Per the original methods: Estimation of nucleated cell counts relied on the amplification of reference gene primers. The data were produced by immunoSEQ multiplex PCR, yet TCRdb's version contains in-frame clones alone and is incomplete. D and trimming were read from the DNA, whereas the V and J calls and clone size are those reported in that table. Altogether roughly 230,000 clones are present, around 84% being singletons, with the ten largest covering about 10%. V shed 5 bases and J shed 14 bases, with 13 bases lying between them. The CDR3 totals 12 residues. The V gene's germline CDR1 is SEHNR and CDR2 FQNEAQ (reference sequence).

Sequencing used peripheral blood. This TCR was sampled from an elderly woman with COVID-19, enrolled during active disease. The chain links TRBV7-9 to TRBJ1-6, with D unresolved. In DNA form, the CDR3 reads TGTGCCAGCAGCGCCCAGGCCTCGACCCTCCACTTT. As protein: CASSAQASTLHF.